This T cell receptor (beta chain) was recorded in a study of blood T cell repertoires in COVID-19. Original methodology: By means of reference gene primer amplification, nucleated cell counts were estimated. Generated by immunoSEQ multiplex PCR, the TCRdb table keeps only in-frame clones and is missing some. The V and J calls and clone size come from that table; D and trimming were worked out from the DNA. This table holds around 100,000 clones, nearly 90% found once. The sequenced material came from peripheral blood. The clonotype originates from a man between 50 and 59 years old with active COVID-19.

CDR3 protein: CASSWTGPSGLNEKLFF. The CDR3 DNA sequence: TGTGCCAGCAGTTGGACAGGACCTTCAGGCCTTAATGAAAAACTGTTTTTT. The V call is TRBV27, the J call TRBJ1-4, with TRBD1 identical over 7 bases. The germline V gene has CDR1 MNHEY and CDR2 SMNVEV (reference sequence). The CDR3 runs to 17 residues. V lost 4 bases and J lost 4; bases outside the gene matches: 12.